The clone carrying this TCR beta chain was seen more than once but under ten times. The antigen remains unidentified. Using its own MiXCR run on the 5' RACE reads, TCRdb lists one record per CDR3 protein. Among more than 25,000 distinct CDR3 sequences listed, around 7.4% were seen once. V shed 4 bases and J 7 bases; nucleotides not matched to a gene: 12. Germline CDR1 and CDR2: SGDLS and YYNGEE. The CDR3 totals 15 residues. The sample originates from a study of spatial heterogeneity in lung cancer. Study details: Alpha-chain sequences were consistently detected less often than beta-chain sequences. Points from the study as a whole: Counts that tracked tumor mutation counts were those of expanded intratumoral alpha and beta TCRs.

Regarding time point: sample taken at primary tumor resection. Donation came from approximately 69 patients with untreated early-stage non-small cell lung cancer. Whole RNA, which was extracted from tumor, nontumor lung tissue or frozen PBMC, was sequenced without any cell sorting. This sequence originates from a male donor with early-stage non-small cell lung cancer. Material: lung tumor tissue, obtained at surgery. The rearrangement uses TRBV9 and TRBJ1-1; TRBD1 agrees at 8 bases. The CDR3 DNA reads as TGTGCCAGCAGCCCTCGGACAGGGATGAACGGTGAAGCTTTCTTT. As protein: CASSPRTGMNGEAFF.